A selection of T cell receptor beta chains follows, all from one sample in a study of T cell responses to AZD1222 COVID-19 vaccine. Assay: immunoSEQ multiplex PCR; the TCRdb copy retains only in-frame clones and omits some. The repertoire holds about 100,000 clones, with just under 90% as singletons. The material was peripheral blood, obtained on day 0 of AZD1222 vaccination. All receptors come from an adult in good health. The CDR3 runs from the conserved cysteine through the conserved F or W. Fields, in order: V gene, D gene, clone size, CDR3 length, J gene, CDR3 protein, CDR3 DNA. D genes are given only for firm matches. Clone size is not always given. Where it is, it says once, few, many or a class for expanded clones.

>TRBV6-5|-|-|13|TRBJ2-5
CASTGYGRETQYF
TGTGCCAGCACTGGGTACGGGCGAGAGACCCAGTACTTC
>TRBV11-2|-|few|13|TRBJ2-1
CASSPTGSNEQFF
TGTGCCAGCAGCCCCACAGGGTCCAATGAGCAGTTCTTC
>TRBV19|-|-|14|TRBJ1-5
CASTTMDSNQPQHF
TGTGCCAGTACCACGATGGATAGCAATCAGCCCCAGCATTTT
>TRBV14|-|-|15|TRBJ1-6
CASSPRGVRDSPLHF
TGTGCCAGCAGCCCACGGGGGGTTCGGGATTCACCCCTCCACTTT
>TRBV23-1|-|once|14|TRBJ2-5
CASSQGRDLETQYF
TGCGCCAGCAGTCAAGGACGGGATCTGGAGACCCAGTACTTC
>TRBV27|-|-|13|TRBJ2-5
CASRAFAQETQYF
TGTGCCAGCAGGGCGTTCGCCCAAGAGACCCAGTACTTC
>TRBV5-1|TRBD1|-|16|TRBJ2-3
CASSLALAGGPDTQYF
TGCGCCAGCAGCTTGGCGCTCGCAGGGGGACCAGATACGCAGTATTTT
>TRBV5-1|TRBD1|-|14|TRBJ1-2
CASRTGTEVYGYTF
TGCGCCAGCAGGACCGGGACAGAGGTCTATGGCTACACCTTC
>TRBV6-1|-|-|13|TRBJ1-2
CASSESDGYGYTF
TGTGCCAGCAGTGAATCGGACGGCTATGGCTACACCTTC
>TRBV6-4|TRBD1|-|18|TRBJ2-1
CASSAGTGGTSSRNEQFF
TGTGCCAGCAGTGCTGGGACAGGGGGTACTTCCTCACGGAATGAGCAGTTCTTC
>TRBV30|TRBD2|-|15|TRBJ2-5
CASRGGAGGQETQYF
TGTGCCTCAAGGGGGGGAGCGGGAGGCCAAGAGACCCAGTACTTC
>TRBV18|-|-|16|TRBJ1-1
CASSPGSPGGNTEAFF
TGTGCCAGCTCACCAGGTTCTCCGGGAGGGAACACTGAAGCTTTCTTT
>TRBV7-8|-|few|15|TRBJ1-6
CASSFGVGDNSPLHF
TGTGCCAGCAGCTTCGGTGTGGGAGATAATTCACCCCTCCACTTT
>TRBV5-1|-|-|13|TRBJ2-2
CASTQLEPGELFF
TGCGCCAGCACCCAACTAGAGCCCGGGGAGCTGTTTTTT
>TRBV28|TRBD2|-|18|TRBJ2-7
CASSGTSGRVGGRYEQYF
TGTGCCAGCAGTGGGACTAGCGGGAGGGTTGGGGGTCGCTACGAGCAGTACTTC
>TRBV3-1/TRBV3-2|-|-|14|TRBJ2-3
CASSQDLGRDTQYF
TGTGCCAGCAGCCAAGACCTGGGGCGCGATACGCAGTATTTT
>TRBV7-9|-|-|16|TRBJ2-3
CASSLGGPPSTDTQYF
TGTGCCAGCAGCTTAGGGGGACCTCCTAGCACAGATACGCAGTATTTT
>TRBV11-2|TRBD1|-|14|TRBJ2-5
CASSSETGRFAQYF
TGTGCCAGCAGCTCGGAGACAGGGCGGTTCGCCCAGTACTTC
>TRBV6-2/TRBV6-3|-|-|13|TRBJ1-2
CASTPRLNYGYTF
TGTGCCAGCACCCCACGGCTTAACTATGGCTACACCTTC
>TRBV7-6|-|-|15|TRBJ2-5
CASSLAGQGLETQYF
TGTGCCAGCAGCTTAGCGGGGCAGGGTTTGGAGACCCAGTACTTC
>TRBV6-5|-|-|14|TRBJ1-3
CASSYGVGGNTIYF
TGTGCCAGCAGTTACGGGGTGGGTGGAAACACCATATATTTT
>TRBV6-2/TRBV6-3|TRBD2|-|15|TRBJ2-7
CASSSTSGSPYEQYF
TGTGCCAGCAGCTCGACTAGCGGGAGTCCCTACGAGCAGTACTTC
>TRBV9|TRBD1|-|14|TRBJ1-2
CASSVSPDRDGYTF
TGTGCCAGCAGCGTAAGTCCTGACAGGGATGGCTACACCTTC
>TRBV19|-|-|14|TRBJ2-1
CASKAGYSYNEQFF
TGTGCCAGTAAGGCGGGATACTCCTACAATGAGCAGTTCTTC
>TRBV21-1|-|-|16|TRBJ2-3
CASSNLDSDHTDTQYF
TGTGCCAGCAGCAATCTGGACAGCGATCACACAGATACGCAGTATTTT
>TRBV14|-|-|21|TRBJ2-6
CASSQDRLGFQEFSGANVLTF
TGTGCCAGCAGCCAAGATCGCCTGGGGTTCCAAGAGTTCTCTGGGGCCAACGTCCTGACTTTC
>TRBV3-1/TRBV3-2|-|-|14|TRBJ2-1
CASSLSGRSWEQFF
TGTGCCAGCAGCCTCTCAGGTCGGAGTTGGGAGCAGTTCTTC
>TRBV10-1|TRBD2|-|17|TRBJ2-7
CASSESTPLAGPYEQYF
TGCGCCAGCAGTGAGTCGACTCCACTAGCGGGACCCTACGAGCAGTACTTC
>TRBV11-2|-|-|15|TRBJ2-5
CASSLVWSAQETQYF
TGTGCCAGCAGCTTAGTCTGGTCTGCACAAGAGACCCAGTACTTC
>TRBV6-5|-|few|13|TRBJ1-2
CASSYLDARGYTF
TGTGCCAGCAGTTATTTGGACGCGAGGGGCTACACCTTC
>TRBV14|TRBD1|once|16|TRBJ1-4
CASSRSRDRVYEKLFF
TGTGCCAGCAGCCGTAGCCGGGACAGGGTTTATGAAAAACTGTTTTTT
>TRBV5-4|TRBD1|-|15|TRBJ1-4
CASSRGGQGHEKLFF
TGTGCCAGCAGCCGTGGGGGACAGGGCCATGAAAAACTGTTTTTT
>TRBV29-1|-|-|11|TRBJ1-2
CLAGGGYGYTF
TGCTTGGCCGGCGGCGGCTATGGCTACACCTTC
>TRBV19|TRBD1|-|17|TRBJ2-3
CASSIGRQGASTDTQYF
TGTGCCAGTAGTATAGGACGACAGGGGGCGAGCACAGATACGCAGTATTTT
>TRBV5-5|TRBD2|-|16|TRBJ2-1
CASSTGTSGENNEQFF
TGTGCCAGCAGCACCGGGACTAGCGGGGAAAACAATGAGCAGTTCTTC
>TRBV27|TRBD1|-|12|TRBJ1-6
CASGQGRSPLHF
TGTGCCAGTGGACAGGGTAGGTCACCCCTCCACTTT